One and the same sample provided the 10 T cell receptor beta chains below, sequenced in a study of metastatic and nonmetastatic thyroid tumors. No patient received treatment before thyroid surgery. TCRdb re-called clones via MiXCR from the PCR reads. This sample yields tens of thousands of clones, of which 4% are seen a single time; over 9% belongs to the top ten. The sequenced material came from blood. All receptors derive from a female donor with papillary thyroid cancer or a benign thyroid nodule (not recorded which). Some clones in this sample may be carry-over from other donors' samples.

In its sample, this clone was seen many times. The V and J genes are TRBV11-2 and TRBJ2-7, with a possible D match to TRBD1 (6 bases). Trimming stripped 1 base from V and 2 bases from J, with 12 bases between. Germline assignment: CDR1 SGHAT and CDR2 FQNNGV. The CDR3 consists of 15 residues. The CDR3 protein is CASSLGDTTAYEQYF. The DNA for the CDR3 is TGTGCCAGCAGCTTAGGGGACACTACGGCCTACGAGCAGTACTTC.

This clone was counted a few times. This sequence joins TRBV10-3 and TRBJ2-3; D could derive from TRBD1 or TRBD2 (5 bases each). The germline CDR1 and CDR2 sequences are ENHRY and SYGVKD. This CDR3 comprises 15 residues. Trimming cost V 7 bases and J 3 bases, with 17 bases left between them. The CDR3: CAIIGDPQRTDTQYF. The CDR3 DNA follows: TGTGCCATCATTGGGGACCCTCAGAGGACAGATACGCAGTATTTT.

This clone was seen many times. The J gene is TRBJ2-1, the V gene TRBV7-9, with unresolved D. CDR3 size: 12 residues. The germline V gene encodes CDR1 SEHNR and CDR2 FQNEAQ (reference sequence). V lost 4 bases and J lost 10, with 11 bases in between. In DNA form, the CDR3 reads TGTGCCAGCAGCTCCTTTATGATCGAGCAGTTCTTC. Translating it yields CASSSFMIEQFF.

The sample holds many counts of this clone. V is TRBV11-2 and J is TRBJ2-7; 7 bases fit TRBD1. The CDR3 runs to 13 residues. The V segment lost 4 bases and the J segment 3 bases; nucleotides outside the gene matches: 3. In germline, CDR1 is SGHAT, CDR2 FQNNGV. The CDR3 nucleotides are TGTGCCAGCAGCTCAGGGGACAGCTACGAGCAGTACTTC. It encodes CASSSGDSYEQYF. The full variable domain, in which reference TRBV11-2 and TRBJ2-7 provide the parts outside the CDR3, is EAGVAQSPRYKIIEKRQSVAFWCNPISGHATLYWYQQILGQGPKLLIQFQNNGVVDDSQLPKDRFSAERLKGVDSTLKIQPAKLEDSAVYLCASSSGDSYEQYFGPGTRLTVT.

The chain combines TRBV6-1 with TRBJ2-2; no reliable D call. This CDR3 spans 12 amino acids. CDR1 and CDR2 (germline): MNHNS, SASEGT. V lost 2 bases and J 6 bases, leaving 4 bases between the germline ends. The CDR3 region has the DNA TGTGCCAGCAGTGAACCTCCCGGGGAGCTGTTTTTT. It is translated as CASSEPPGELFF.

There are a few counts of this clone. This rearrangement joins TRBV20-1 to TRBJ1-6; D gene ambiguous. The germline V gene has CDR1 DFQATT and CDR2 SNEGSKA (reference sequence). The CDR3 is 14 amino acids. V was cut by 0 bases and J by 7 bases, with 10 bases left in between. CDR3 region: CSARDEPLNSPLHF. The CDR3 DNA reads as TGCAGTGCTAGAGATGAGCCCTTAAATTCACCCCTCCACTTT.

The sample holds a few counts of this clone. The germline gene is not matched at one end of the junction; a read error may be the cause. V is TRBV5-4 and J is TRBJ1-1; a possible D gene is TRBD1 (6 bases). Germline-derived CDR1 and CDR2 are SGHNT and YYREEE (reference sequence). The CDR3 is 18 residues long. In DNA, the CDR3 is TGTTCCAGCAGCGCGCTGAGATCAGGGGCCTTCATGAACACTGAAGCTTTCTTT. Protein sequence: CSSSALRSGAFMNTEAFF.

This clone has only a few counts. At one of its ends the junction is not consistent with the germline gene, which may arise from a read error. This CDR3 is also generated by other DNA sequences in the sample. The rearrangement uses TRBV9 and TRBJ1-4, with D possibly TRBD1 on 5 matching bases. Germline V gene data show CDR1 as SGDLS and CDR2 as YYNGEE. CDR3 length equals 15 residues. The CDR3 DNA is TGTGCAAGCAGCGTGAGGGACCGCCGTAATGAAAAACTGTTTTTT. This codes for CASSVRDRRNEKLFF.

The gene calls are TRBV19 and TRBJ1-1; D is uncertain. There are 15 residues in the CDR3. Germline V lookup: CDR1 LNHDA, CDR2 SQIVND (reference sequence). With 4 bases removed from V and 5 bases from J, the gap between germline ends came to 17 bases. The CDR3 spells CASSTYKSGETEAFF. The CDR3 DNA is TGTGCCAGTAGTACCTATAAGTCGGGAGAAACTGAAGCTTTCTTT.

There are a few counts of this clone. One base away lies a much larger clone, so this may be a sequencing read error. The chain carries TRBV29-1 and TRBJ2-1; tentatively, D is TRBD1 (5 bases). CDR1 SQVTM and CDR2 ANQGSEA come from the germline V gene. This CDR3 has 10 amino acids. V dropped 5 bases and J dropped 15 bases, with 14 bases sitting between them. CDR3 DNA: TGCAGCGTTAATTGGGGCCGTTGGTTCTTC. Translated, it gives CSVNWGRWFF.